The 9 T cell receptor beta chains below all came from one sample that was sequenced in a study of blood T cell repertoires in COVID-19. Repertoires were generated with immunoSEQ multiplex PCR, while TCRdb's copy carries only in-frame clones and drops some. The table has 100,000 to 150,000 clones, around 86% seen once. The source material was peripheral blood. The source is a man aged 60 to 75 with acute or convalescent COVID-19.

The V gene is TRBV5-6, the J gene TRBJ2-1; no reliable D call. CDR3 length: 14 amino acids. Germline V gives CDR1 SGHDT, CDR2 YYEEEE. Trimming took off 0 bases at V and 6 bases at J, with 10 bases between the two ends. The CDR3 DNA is TGTGCCAGCAGCTTGGTGAGTAGCCCCAATGAGCAGTTCTTC. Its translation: CASSLVSSPNEQFF. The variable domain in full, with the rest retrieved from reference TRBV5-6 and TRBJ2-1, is DAGVTQSPTHLIKTRGQQVTLRCSPKSGHDTVSWYQQALGQGPQFIFQYYEEEERQRGNFPDRFSGHQFPNYSSELNVNALLLGDSALYLCASSLVSSPNEQFFGPGTRLTVL.

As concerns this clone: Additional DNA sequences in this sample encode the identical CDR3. CDR3 sequence reads: CASSLGGTSDYEQYF. The CDR3 DNA reads TGCGCCAGCAGCTTAGGAGGGACTAGCGACTACGAGCAGTACTTC. V gene TRBV5-1 combines with J gene TRBJ2-7; 10 bases align to TRBD2. V was pared by 2 bases and J by 3 bases, with 5 bases of the junction left unmatched. The CDR3 consists of 15 residues. CDR1 is SGHRS and CDR2 is YFSETQ in the germline V gene.

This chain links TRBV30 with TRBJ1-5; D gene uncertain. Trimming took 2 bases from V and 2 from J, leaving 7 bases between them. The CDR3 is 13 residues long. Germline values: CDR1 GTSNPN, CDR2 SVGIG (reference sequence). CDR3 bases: TGTGCCTGGAGTTCGAGGGGCAATCAGCCCCAGCATTTT. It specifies CAWSSRGNQPQHF.

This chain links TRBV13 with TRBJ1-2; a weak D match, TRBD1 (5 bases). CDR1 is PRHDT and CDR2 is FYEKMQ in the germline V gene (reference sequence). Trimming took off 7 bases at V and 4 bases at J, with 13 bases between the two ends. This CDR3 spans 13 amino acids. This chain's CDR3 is CASKDTRSYGYTF. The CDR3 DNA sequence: TGTGCCAGCAAGGACACCCGGAGCTATGGCTACACCTTC. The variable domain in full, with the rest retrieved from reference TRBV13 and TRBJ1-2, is AAGVIQSPRHLIKEKRETATLKCYPIPRHDTVYWYQQGPGQDPQFLISFYEKMQSDKGSIPDRFSAQQFSDYHSELNMSSLELGDSALYFCASKDTRSYGYTFGSGTRLTVV.

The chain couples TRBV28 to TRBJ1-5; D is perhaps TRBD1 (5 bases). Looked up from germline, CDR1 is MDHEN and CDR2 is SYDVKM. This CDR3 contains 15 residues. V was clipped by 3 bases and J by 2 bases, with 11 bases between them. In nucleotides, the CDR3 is TGTGCCAGCAGTTTGGCAGGGTACGGCAATCAGCCCCAGCATTTT. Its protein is CASSLAGYGNQPQHF.

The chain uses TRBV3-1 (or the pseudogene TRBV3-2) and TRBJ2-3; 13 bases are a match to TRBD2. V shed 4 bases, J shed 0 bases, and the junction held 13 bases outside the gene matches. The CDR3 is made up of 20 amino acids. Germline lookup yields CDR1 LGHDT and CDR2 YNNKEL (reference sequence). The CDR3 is CASSRSGLAGFTDSTDTQYF. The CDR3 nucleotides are TGTGCCAGCAGCCGTTCGGGACTAGCGGGATTCACGGATAGCACAGATACGCAGTATTTT.

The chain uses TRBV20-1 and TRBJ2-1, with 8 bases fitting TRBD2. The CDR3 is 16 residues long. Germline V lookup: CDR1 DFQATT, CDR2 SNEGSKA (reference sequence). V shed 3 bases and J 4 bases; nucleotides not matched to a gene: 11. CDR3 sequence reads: CSASPPGLGGYNEQFF. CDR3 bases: TGCAGTGCTAGTCCTCCGGGACTAGGAGGTTACAATGAGCAGTTCTTC.

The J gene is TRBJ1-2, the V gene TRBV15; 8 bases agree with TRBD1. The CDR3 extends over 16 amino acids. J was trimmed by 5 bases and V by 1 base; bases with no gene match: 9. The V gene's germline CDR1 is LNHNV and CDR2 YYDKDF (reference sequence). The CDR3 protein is CATSRAPGQVRYGYTF. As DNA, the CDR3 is TGTGCCACCAGCAGAGCTCCGGGACAGGTCCGTTATGGCTACACCTTC.

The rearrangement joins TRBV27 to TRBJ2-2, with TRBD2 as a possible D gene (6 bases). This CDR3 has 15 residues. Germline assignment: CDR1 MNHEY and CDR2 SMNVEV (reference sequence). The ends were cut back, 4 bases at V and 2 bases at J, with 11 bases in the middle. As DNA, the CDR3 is TGTGCCAGCAGTTCCCGGGGAGGTAACACCGGGGAGCTGTTTTTT. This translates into CASSSRGGNTGELFF.